Reported below is one TCR beta chain. As handled by the study authors: Amplified reference gene primers provided the basis for estimating nucleated cell counts. Using immunoSEQ multiplex PCR, the repertoire was profiled, and TCRdb retains in-frame clones only, with some absent. V, J and clone size are those of that table, while D and trimming were read from the DNA. Here the sample spans approximately 84,000 clones, about three quarters being singletons. V lost 6 bases and J lost 4, with 14 bases in between. The CDR3 consists of 15 residues. CDR1 and CDR2 from the germline V gene are KGHDR and SFDVKD. This entry belongs to a study of blood T cell repertoires in COVID-19. Study summary: Sources were T cells, B-cell-depleted T cells, or PBMCs; the material itself was cDNA or gDNA.

Sequenced sample: peripheral blood. The TCR sequence derives from a man aged 50 to 59 with active or convalescent COVID-19. The V and J genes are TRBV24-1 and TRBJ2-2; no clear D. CDR3: CATSNSGVATGELFF. The CDR3 coding sequence is TGTGCCACCAGTAATTCAGGTGTTGCCACCGGGGAGCTGTTTTTT.